This T cell receptor beta chain was documented in a study of T cells after yellow fever vaccination. Study context: Preparation of the low-cell-number fractions used SMART-Seq v4 Ultra Low Input.

Study-level findings and limits: It was a weaker secondary response, yet one that peaked faster, at day 5 versus 15. After the booster, 96% of CD4 and roughly nine tenths of CD8 primary-response clones were re-detected.

5'RACE template switching produced TCR cDNA carrying a universal primer site and UMIs. TCRdb reprocessed the 5' RACE reads via MiXCR and lists one record per CDR3 protein. The table shows a few hundred thousand distinct CDR3 sequences, with roughly 4.8% occurring only once. About this clonotype itself: The antigen is not known.

CDR3 length: 13 amino acids. Germline loops: CDR1 MNHEY, CDR2 SVGAGI. V was pared by 3 bases and J by 4 bases, with 9 bases between. The starting material was CD4+ T cells sorted from PBMCs, obtained on the day of the yellow fever booster vaccination. This chain links TRBV6-5 with TRBJ1-1; D is unclear. The clonotype comes from a young man who received the YFV17D yellow fever vaccine. Here the CDR3 DNA reads TGTGCCAGCAGTTATACCAGAGGCACTGAAGCTTTCTTT. It translates to CASSYTRGTEAFF.